Listed below are T cell receptor beta chains from one sample, sequenced in a study of T cells expressing NK-cell markers. TCRdb reprocessed the 5' RACE reads; each CDR3 protein has one entry and no DNA is given. This sample's table reports 500,000 to 700,000 distinct CDR3 sequences. The sample comprised blood T cells: a sorted CD56 or NKG2C T cell subset, CD4+ or CD8+ T cells, or bulk PBMC T cells (not recorded which). Receptor source: a young man in good health. Each CDR3 is given with its conserved first and last residue. Fields, in order: J gene, V gene, CDR3 protein.

j_gene: TRBJ2-1
v_gene: TRBV5-1
CDR3aa: CASRSEKREGSEQFF

j_gene: TRBJ1-6
v_gene: TRBV9
CDR3aa: CASSPQGRFILYNSPLHF

j_gene: TRBJ1-1
v_gene: TRBV20-1
CDR3aa: CSARDLGQRDTEAFF

j_gene: TRBJ1-2
v_gene: TRBV4-2
CDR3aa: CASSQDAGQGYTF

j_gene: TRBJ2-1
v_gene: TRBV24-1
CDR3aa: CATSDFTGLAGDNEQFF

j_gene: TRBJ2-2
v_gene: TRBV5-1
CDR3aa: CASNGLAGKSGELFF

j_gene: TRBJ1-1
v_gene: TRBV12-3/TRBV12-4
CDR3aa: CASSYPSDGTEALGAFF

j_gene: TRBJ2-2
v_gene: TRBV9
CDR3aa: CASSDLASNTGELFF

j_gene: TRBJ1-4
v_gene: TRBV7-9
CDR3aa: CASSLSSRQLHEKLFF

j_gene: TRBJ1-5
v_gene: TRBV19
CDR3aa: CAIGGLANQPQHF

j_gene: TRBJ2-7
v_gene: TRBV24-1
CDR3aa: CATSEQYSYEQYF

j_gene: TRBJ2-2
v_gene: TRBV7-8
CDR3aa: CASSLVVHTQAGELFF

j_gene: TRBJ1-2
v_gene: TRBV6-5
CDR3aa: CASSHRDRANYGYTF

j_gene: TRBJ1-1
v_gene: TRBV2
CDR3aa: CASSGVRGRDTEAFF

j_gene: TRBJ2-5
v_gene: TRBV5-1
CDR3aa: CASSLTGTRGETQYF

j_gene: TRBJ2-3
v_gene: TRBV5-1
CDR3aa: CASSQDITGTSVAVADTQYF

j_gene: TRBJ2-2
v_gene: TRBV12-3/TRBV12-4
CDR3aa: CASSKTAGRTGELFF

j_gene: TRBJ2-5
v_gene: TRBV7-8
CDR3aa: CASSLVVRGGETQYF

j_gene: TRBJ2-3
v_gene: TRBV6-5
CDR3aa: CASSYGPDTQYF

j_gene: TRBJ2-7
v_gene: TRBV20-1
CDR3aa: CSAVLGGSGEQYF

j_gene: TRBJ2-1
v_gene: TRBV14
CDR3aa: CASSQASGRAPYNEQFF

j_gene: TRBJ2-2
v_gene: TRBV11-2
CDR3aa: CASSFRGVDTGELFF

j_gene: TRBJ2-1
v_gene: TRBV29-1
CDR3aa: CSVDRGGGPSSYNEQFF

j_gene: TRBJ2-2
v_gene: TRBV29-1
CDR3aa: CSVGASGNTGELFF

j_gene: TRBJ2-2
v_gene: TRBV12-3/TRBV12-4
CDR3aa: CASTPSGGTGELFF

j_gene: TRBJ1-5
v_gene: TRBV12-3/TRBV12-4
CDR3aa: CASSQDDIGPSGPQHF

j_gene: TRBJ2-4
v_gene: TRBV5-1
CDR3aa: CASRTSGSYIQYF

j_gene: TRBJ2-2
v_gene: TRBV14
CDR3aa: CASRPMGTGELFF

j_gene: TRBJ2-7
v_gene: TRBV6-5
CDR3aa: CASSYSDRNSYEQYF

j_gene: TRBJ1-1
v_gene: TRBV3-1
CDR3aa: CASSHLQGNTEAFF

j_gene: TRBJ2-1
v_gene: TRBV30
CDR3aa: CAWVVSSGSHEQFF

j_gene: TRBJ2-1
v_gene: TRBV20-1
CDR3aa: CSATRREGRSYNEQFF

j_gene: TRBJ2-6
v_gene: TRBV25-1
CDR3aa: CASSSQVSGANVLTF

j_gene: TRBJ1-1
v_gene: TRBV20-1
CDR3aa: CSARFTSGGNAEAFF

j_gene: TRBJ2-5
v_gene: TRBV2
CDR3aa: CASSEGLAETQYF

j_gene: TRBJ1-5
v_gene: TRBV29-1
CDR3aa: CSVVDNLGQPQHF

j_gene: TRBJ2-5
v_gene: TRBV19
CDR3aa: CASLGLAGNSGTQYF

j_gene: TRBJ1-5
v_gene: TRBV5-1
CDR3aa: CASSQDSLGQPQHF

j_gene: TRBJ1-2
v_gene: TRBV20-1
CDR3aa: CSARDYTANYGYTF

j_gene: TRBJ2-3
v_gene: TRBV5-1
CDR3aa: CASSYSGIRTQYF

j_gene: TRBJ1-4
v_gene: TRBV14
CDR3aa: CASSQITGLSNEKLFF

j_gene: TRBJ2-1
v_gene: TRBV12-3/TRBV12-4
CDR3aa: CASSFLAGDLYNEQFF

j_gene: TRBJ2-3
v_gene: TRBV27
CDR3aa: CASSSTGTSTDTQYF

j_gene: TRBJ2-1
v_gene: TRBV12-5
CDR3aa: CASGWWTSGGGEQFF

j_gene: TRBJ2-2
v_gene: TRBV12-3/TRBV12-4
CDR3aa: CASSLGGTGAGELFF

j_gene: TRBJ2-4
v_gene: TRBV29-1
CDR3aa: CSVVGLGSTGTLAKNIQYF

j_gene: TRBJ2-4
v_gene: TRBV25-1
CDR3aa: CASTRGNIQYF

j_gene: TRBJ2-5
v_gene: TRBV11-2
CDR3aa: CASSLEGFQSPETQYF

j_gene: TRBJ2-1
v_gene: TRBV20-1
CDR3aa: CSARGVGRLYNEQFF

j_gene: TRBJ2-7
v_gene: TRBV28
CDR3aa: CASRLLGFRDEQYF

j_gene: TRBJ2-3
v_gene: TRBV20-1
CDR3aa: CSAGPRERGSTDTQYF

j_gene: TRBJ2-7
v_gene: TRBV15
CDR3aa: CATSGGDLAYEQYF

j_gene: TRBJ2-3
v_gene: TRBV25-1
CDR3aa: CASSGPRRGRDF